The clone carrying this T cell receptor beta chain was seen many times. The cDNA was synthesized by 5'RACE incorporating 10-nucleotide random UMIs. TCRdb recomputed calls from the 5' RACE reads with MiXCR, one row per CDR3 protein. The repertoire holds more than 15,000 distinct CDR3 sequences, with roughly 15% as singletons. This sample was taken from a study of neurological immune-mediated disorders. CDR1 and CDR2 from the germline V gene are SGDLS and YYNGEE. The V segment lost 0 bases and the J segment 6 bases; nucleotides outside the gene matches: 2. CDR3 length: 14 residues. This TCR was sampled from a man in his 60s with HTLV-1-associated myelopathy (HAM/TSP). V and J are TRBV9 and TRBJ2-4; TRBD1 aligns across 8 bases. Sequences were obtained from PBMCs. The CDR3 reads CASSVGTGINIQYF. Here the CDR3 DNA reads TGTGCCAGCAGCGTAGGGACAGGGATAAACATTCAGTACTTC.